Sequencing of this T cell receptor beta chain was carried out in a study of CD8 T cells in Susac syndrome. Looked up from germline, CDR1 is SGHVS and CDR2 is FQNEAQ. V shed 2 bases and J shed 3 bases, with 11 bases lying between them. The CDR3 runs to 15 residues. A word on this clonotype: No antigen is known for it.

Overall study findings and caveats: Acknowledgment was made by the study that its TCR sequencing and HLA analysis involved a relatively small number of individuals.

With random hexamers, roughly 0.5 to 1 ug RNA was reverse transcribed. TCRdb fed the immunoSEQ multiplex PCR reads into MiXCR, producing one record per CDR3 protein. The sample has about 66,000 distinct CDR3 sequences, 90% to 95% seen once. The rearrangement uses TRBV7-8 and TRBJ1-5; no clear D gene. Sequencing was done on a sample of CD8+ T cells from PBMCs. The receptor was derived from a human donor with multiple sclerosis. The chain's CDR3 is CASSLSAGDNQPQHF. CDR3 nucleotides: TGTGCCAGCAGCTTATCGGCCGGCGACAATCAGCCCCAGCATTTT. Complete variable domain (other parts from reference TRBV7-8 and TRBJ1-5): GAGVSQSPRYKVAKRGQDVALRCDPISGHVSLFWYQQALGQGPEFLTYFQNEAQLDKSGLPSDRFFAERPEGSVSTLKIQRTQQEDSAVYLCASSLSAGDNQPQHFGDGTRLSIL.